The 32 T cell receptor beta chains listed next were all sequenced from one sample in a study of sequential checkpoint blockade in melanoma. Measured with immunoSEQ multiplex PCR; TCRdb has only the in-frame clones, and not every one. The data hold 17,000 or so clones, with 60% to 75% observed a single time. Treatment described: randomized to nivolumab then ipilimumab (arm A) or the reverse (arm B). The sequences come from CD8+ T cells sorted from blood (inferred from file names), collected from a patient given nivolumab and ipilimumab in sequence. The receptors shown here come from a human donor with melanoma.

Details on this clone: An end of the junction differs from the germline gene, which may be a read error. The chain joins TRBV7-7 to TRBJ2-2; tentative D call: TRBD1 (5 bases). The CDR3 sequence is 13 residues long. Germline CDR1 SSHAT, CDR2 FNYEAQ (reference sequence). DNA of the CDR3: TGTGCTAGCAGCCCGCAGGGCTCCGGGGAGCTGTTTTTT. It specifies CASSPQGSGELFF.

This rearrangement joins TRBV27 to TRBJ2-5; D is possibly TRBD2 (6 bases). V shed 0 bases and J shed 5 bases, with 10 bases lying between them. Germline values: CDR1 MNHEY, CDR2 SMNVEV (reference sequence). The CDR3 runs to 14 residues. This CDR3 reads CASSLSAGGETQYF. The CDR3 region has the DNA TGTGCCAGCAGTTTATCGGCTGGAGGGGAGACCCAGTACTTC.

V is TRBV5-4 and J is TRBJ2-7; 8 nucleotides agree with TRBD1. V lost 2 bases and J lost 3; bases outside the gene matches: 4. The germline V gene has CDR1 SGHNT and CDR2 YYREEE (reference sequence). This CDR3 is built from 14 residues. The CDR3 DNA reads as TGTGCCAGCAGCTTCAGAGGGACAGGCTACGAGCAGTACTTC. Protein: CASSFRGTGYEQYF. Based on the CDR3 plus reference TRBV5-4 and TRBJ2-7, the full variable domain is ETGVTQSPTHLIKTRGQQVTLRCSSQSGHNTVSWYQQALGQGPQFIFQYYREEENGRGNFPPRFSGLQFPNYSSELNVNALELDDSALYLCASSFRGTGYEQYFGPGTRLTVT.

This clone is labeled as medium-sized (0.01 to 0.1%). The chain joins TRBV7-8 to TRBJ2-1, with 8 bases aligning to TRBD1. Losses at the gene ends were 2 bases for V and 0 bases for J; bases not matched to a gene: 6. In germline, CDR1 is SGHVS, CDR2 FQNEAQ. The CDR3 runs 17 residues. The CDR3 protein is CASSLRGGTGSYNEQFF. The DNA for the CDR3 is TGTGCCAGCAGCTTACGGGGCGGGACAGGCTCCTACAATGAGCAGTTCTTC. Full variable domain (outside the CDR3, taken from reference TRBV7-8 and TRBJ2-1): GAGVSQSPRYKVAKRGQDVALRCDPISGHVSLFWYQQALGQGPEFLTYFQNEAQLDKSGLPSDRFFAERPEGSVSTLKIQRTQQEDSAVYLCASSLRGGTGSYNEQFFGPGTRLTVL.

The chain links TRBV4-1 to TRBJ1-1; TRBD1 is a possible D gene (6 bases). This CDR3 has 15 residues. Trimming cost V 0 bases and J 0 bases, with 8 bases left between them. Germline lookup yields CDR1 MGHRA and CDR2 YSYEKL. CDR3 sequence (DNA): TGCGCCAGCAGCCAAGAGGGGGCGATGAACACTGAAGCTTTCTTT. Amino acid sequence: CASSQEGAMNTEAFF.

V gene TRBV10-2 combines with J gene TRBJ2-3, with 8 bases fitting TRBD2. Unmatched junction bases numbered 7, after V lost 4 bases and J lost 4 bases. This CDR3 spans 15 amino acids. The V gene's germline CDR1 is WSHSY and CDR2 SAAADI. The CDR3: CASSGKRENPDTQYF. In DNA, the CDR3 is TGCGCCAGCAGTGGAAAGCGGGAGAACCCAGATACGCAGTATTTT.

The chain combines TRBV27 with TRBJ2-3; tentatively, D is TRBD1 (6 bases). Germline lookup yields CDR1 MNHEY and CDR2 SMNVEV (reference sequence). The CDR3 runs 15 residues. Trimming cost V 4 bases and J 0 bases, with 11 bases left between them. CDR3 protein: CASSSGESSTDTQYF. DNA of the CDR3: TGTGCCAGCAGTTCAGGGGAATCGAGCACAGATACGCAGTATTTT.

The CDR3, as DNA: TGTGCCAGCAGCTTAGGACAGGGCACCGGGGAGCTGTTTTTT. Its protein product is CASSLGQGTGELFF. The chain employs TRBV7-9 and TRBJ2-2, with 7 nucleotides matching TRBD1. Looked up from germline, CDR1 is SEHNR and CDR2 is FQNEAQ (reference sequence). With V trimmed by 1 base and J by 4 bases, 0 bases remained unmatched. The CDR3 has 14 residues.

The V and J genes are TRBV9 and TRBJ1-3, with a possible D match to TRBD1 (5 bases). The V end was cut by 6 bases, the J end by 0 bases, with 16 bases between. This CDR3 has 16 amino acids. Germline-derived CDR1 and CDR2 are SGDLS and YYNGEE. This chain's CDR3 is CASTAGIYASGNTIYF. The CDR3 nucleotides are TGTGCCAGCACGGCAGGGATTTATGCCTCTGGAAACACCATATATTTT.

Comments on this clone: The junction departs from germline at one end; a sequencing error may be responsible. The CDR3, as DNA: TGTGCCAGCAGCTTAGGAATCCGGCTAGCGGGAGTCGCGGTGCACTTC. This translates into CASSLGIRLAGVAVHF. This sequence joins TRBV7-2 and TRBJ2-5, with 10 nucleotides matching TRBD2. The CDR3 contains 16 residues. Looked up from germline, CDR1 is SGHTA and CDR2 is FQGNSA.

Remarks on this clone: Other DNA sequences within the sample encode an identical CDR3. The chain employs TRBV19 and TRBJ2-3, with 7 positions matching TRBD2. The CDR3 is 15 residues long. Trimming took 5 bases from V and 5 from J; bases not matched to a gene: 10. CDR1 is LNHDA and CDR2 is SQIVND in the germline V gene (reference sequence). The CDR3 loop reads CASSPPVGGIDTQYF. The DNA of the CDR3 is TGTGCCAGTAGTCCCCCCGTGGGAGGGATAGATACGCAGTATTTT.

The chain is built from TRBV5-6 and TRBJ1-4; 8 bases line up with TRBD1. V shed 5 bases, J shed 8 bases, and the junction held 8 bases outside the gene matches. CDR3 length equals 14 residues. Germline V lookup: CDR1 SGHDT, CDR2 YYEEEE. CDR3 loop: CASSSGTGREKLFF. CDR3 DNA sequence: TGTGCCAGCAGTTCGGGGACAGGCCGGGAAAAACTGTTTTTT.

The chain uses TRBV14 and TRBJ1-1, with D uncertain. Trimming took off 0 bases at V and 7 bases at J, with 9 bases between the two ends. Germline CDR1 and CDR2: SGHDN and FVKESK. CDR3 length: 13 residues. CDR3 nucleotides: TGTGCCAGCAGCCAAGATATGGCCAGTGAAGCTTTCTTT. It is translated as CASSQDMASEAFF.

In its sample, this clone was seen a few times. This chain joins TRBV5-1 and TRBJ2-6; 7 nucleotides align to TRBD2. V was pared by 4 bases and J by 0 bases, with 7 bases of the junction left unmatched. This CDR3 region has 17 residues. Germline-derived CDR1 and CDR2 are SGHRS and YFSETQ. The CDR3 DNA follows: TGCGCCAGCAGCGATCGTCGGGGGGACTCTGGGGCCAACGTCCTGACTTTC. Encoded protein: CASSDRRGDSGANVLTF. Full variable domain (missing parts from reference TRBV5-1 and TRBJ2-6): KAGVTQTPRYLIKTRGQQVTLSCSPISGHRSVSWYQQTPGQGLQFLFEYFSETQRNKGNFPGRFSGRQFSNSRSEMNVSTLELGDSALYLCASSDRRGDSGANVLTFGAGSRLTVL.

CDR3 DNA sequence: TGTGCCTGGAGCGCAATAGCGGGGGGAGACAATGAGCAGTTCTTC. It codes for CAWSAIAGGDNEQFF. The gene calls are TRBV30 and TRBJ2-1; 10 bases map to TRBD2. The germline V gene has CDR1 GTSNPN and CDR2 SVGIG (reference sequence). The V gene end was trimmed by 3 bases and the J gene end by 5 bases; junction bases not matched to a gene: 7. The CDR3 sequence is 15 residues long.

In its sample, this clone is medium-sized. The chain recombines TRBV7-9 with TRBJ2-7; D is undetermined. The CDR3 is 11 residues long. Trimming took 0 bases from V and 6 from J, leaving 3 bases between them. Germline values: CDR1 SEHNR, CDR2 FQNEAQ (reference sequence). The CDR3 is CASSLAGEQYF. The CDR3 DNA follows: TGTGCCAGCAGCTTAGCCGGCGAGCAGTACTTC.

CDR3 bases: TGTGCCAGCAGCCCGGGACAGGGGGCCAGGGGGAACGAGCAGTACTTC. Translation gives CASSPGQGARGNEQYF. This chain uses TRBV7-8 with TRBJ2-7; 12 positions match TRBD1. V trimming: 5 bases; J trimming: 5 bases; junction bases outside the gene matches: 10. Germline V gene sequence: CDR1 SGHVS, CDR2 FQNEAQ. The CDR3 is 16 amino acids.

The chain has TRBV5-4 and TRBJ2-7, with TRBD1 matching over 9 bases. CDR3 size: 14 residues. Germline V lookup: CDR1 SGHNT, CDR2 YYREEE (reference sequence). V shed 3 bases, J shed 3 bases, and the junction held 4 bases outside the gene matches. Written as DNA, the CDR3 is TGTGCCAGCAGCTGGGGACAGGGCTTCTACGAGCAGTACTTC. It encodes CASSWGQGFYEQYF.

Relative to its sample, this clone is medium-sized. The rearrangement links TRBV5-1 to TRBJ1-5; unclear D gene. This CDR3 contains 15 residues. Trimming removed 2 bases from V and 0 bases from J, with 9 bases in between. Germline CDR1 reads SGHRS; CDR2 reads YFSETQ. CDR3 DNA: TGCGCCAGCAGCTTCGGTCCGAATAGCAATCAGCCCCAGCATTTT. This encodes CASSFGPNSNQPQHF.

This sequence joins TRBV5-8 and TRBJ1-5; 7 positions match TRBD1. With 2 bases clipped from V and 3 bases from J, the junction kept 2 bases outside the gene matches. Germline lookup yields CDR1 SGHTS and CDR2 YDEGEE. The CDR3 covers 14 residues. CDR3: CASSFRGTNQPQHF. CDR3 DNA sequence: TGTGCCAGCAGCTTCAGGGGGACCAATCAGCCCCAGCATTTT.

The J gene is TRBJ2-3, the V gene TRBV4-2; 10 bases align to TRBD2. The CDR3 length is 16 residues. Germline lookup yields CDR1 LGHNA and CDR2 YNFKEQ. With 3 bases clipped from V and 6 bases from J, the junction kept 9 bases outside the gene matches. The CDR3 region is CASSQKPSGSVDTQYF. In DNA, the CDR3 is TGTGCCAGCAGCCAGAAGCCTAGCGGGAGTGTGGATACGCAGTATTTT.

The chain links TRBV5-3 to TRBJ2-1, with TRBD2 matching over 11 bases. TRBV5-3 carries the ORF label, with uncertain function. V lost 1 base, J lost 3 bases, and 6 bases stayed unmatched. This CDR3 is 17 amino acids long. CDR3 nucleotides: TGTGCCAGAAGCTTGTACCCCGGGACTAGCGGCTACAATGAGCAGTTCTTC. It specifies CARSLYPGTSGYNEQFF.

The rearrangement uses TRBV12-1 and TRBJ1-5; the table names TRBD1, a call not compared with the DNA. TRBV12-1 is a pseudogene segment. The CDR3 covers 14 residues. CDR3 sequence reads: CASSPGQGWQPQHF. The CDR3 DNA reads TGTGCCAGCAGCCCCGGACAGGGGTGGCAGCCCCAGCATTTT.

This clone was seen only a few times. This rearrangement joins TRBV19 to TRBJ1-2; possible D gene TRBD1, 6 bases. CDR3 size: 13 residues. Trimming cost V 8 bases and J 4 bases, with 14 bases left between them. In germline, CDR1 is LNHDA, CDR2 SQIVND (reference sequence). DNA of the CDR3: TGTGCCAGTTCACAGGGTTGGGTCTATGGCTACACCTTC. Protein sequence: CASSQGWVYGYTF. The variable domain in full, with the rest retrieved from reference TRBV19 and TRBJ1-2, is DGGITQSPKYLFRKEGQNVTLSCEQNLNHDAMYWYRQDPGQGLRLIYYSQIVNDFQKGDIAEGYSVSREKKESFPLTVTSAQKNPTAFYLCASSQGWVYGYTFGSGTRLTVV.

This clone has only a few counts. CDR3 DNA sequence: TGTGCCTGGAGATCCTATTGCGCCGGGACAGCCTGCAATCAGCCCCAGCATTTT. It yields the protein CAWRSYCAGTACNQPQHF. The V and J genes are TRBV30 and TRBJ1-5; 7 bases map to TRBD1. CDR1 GTSNPN and CDR2 SVGIG come from the germline V gene (reference sequence). V gave up 3 bases and J gave up 2 bases; unmatched junction bases: 16. This CDR3 has 18 residues.

V is TRBV15 and J is TRBJ2-1; 9 nucleotides match TRBD1. Germline-derived CDR1 and CDR2 are LNHNV and YYDKDF (reference sequence). With 5 bases clipped from V and 9 bases from J, the junction kept 5 bases outside the gene matches. The CDR3 covers 13 residues. This CDR3 reads CATSGRDRVEQFF. CDR3 DNA sequence: TGTGCCACCAGCGGCCGGGACAGGGTTGAGCAGTTCTTC.

The chain couples TRBV10-1 to TRBJ2-2; 14 bases align to TRBD2. The CDR3 has 17 amino acids. The V and J ends lost 2 bases and 7 bases, in that order; junction bases with no gene match: 6. Germline V gives CDR1 WNHNN, CDR2 SYGVQD (reference sequence). The CDR3 region is CASSERRTSGRSGELFF. The CDR3 nucleotides read TGCGCCAGCAGTGAGAGGAGGACTAGCGGGAGGAGCGGGGAGCTGTTTTTT.

V and J are TRBV13 and TRBJ2-3; 15 nucleotides match TRBD2. Germline V gene sequence: CDR1 PRHDT, CDR2 FYEKMQ (reference sequence). The V and J ends lost 0 bases and 0 bases, in that order; junction bases with no gene match: 7. The CDR3 is made up of 20 amino acids. The CDR3 DNA is TGTGCCAGCAGCTTAGGCCGAGGACTAGCGGGGGGGCGAAGCACAGATACGCAGTATTTT. Translating gives CASSLGRGLAGGRSTDTQYF.

This chain uses TRBV7-9 with TRBJ1-1; weak D call: TRBD1 (6 bases). CDR3 length: 14 amino acids. Germline CDR1 SEHNR, CDR2 FQNEAQ (reference sequence). Trimming cost V 5 bases and J 3 bases, with 13 bases left between them. CDR3 protein: CASSPFGGDTEAFF. The CDR3 nucleotides read TGTGCCAGCAGCCCCTTTGGGGGCGACACTGAAGCTTTCTTT.

The sample holds a few counts of this clone. The gene calls are TRBV6-5 and TRBJ1-2; D gene ambiguous. Germline loops: CDR1 MNHEY, CDR2 SVGAGI. There are 12 residues in the CDR3. The V and J ends lost 5 bases and 4 bases respectively, with 8 bases between them. The CDR3 DNA reads TGTGCCAGCAGTCCCTCTCGCTATGGCTACACCTTC. Translating gives CASSPSRYGYTF.

As to this clone: Other DNA sequences in the sample encode the same CDR3. V usage is TRBV5-1 and J usage is TRBJ2-1; 11 nucleotides match TRBD2. This CDR3 contains 16 residues. The germline CDR1 and CDR2 sequences are SGHRS and YFSETQ. V gave up 3 bases and J gave up 7 bases; unmatched junction bases: 9. The CDR3 DNA is TGCGCCAGCAGCTGGAAAGGGACTAGCGGAAGTAATGAGCAGTTCTTC. It specifies CASSWKGTSGSNEQFF. Variable domain in full (rest from reference TRBV5-1 and TRBJ2-1): KAGVTQTPRYLIKTRGQQVTLSCSPISGHRSVSWYQQTPGQGLQFLFEYFSETQRNKGNFPGRFSGRQFSNSRSEMNVSTLELGDSALYLCASSWKGTSGSNEQFFGPGTRLTVL.

The V gene is TRBV5-3, the J gene TRBJ1-5; 10 positions agree with TRBD1. TRBV5-3 is an open reading frame whose function is uncertain. V shed 4 bases and J 4 bases; nucleotides not matched to a gene: 5. This CDR3 is 15 amino acids long. The CDR3 reads CARSPGTGANQPQHF. The DNA of the CDR3 is TGTGCCAGAAGCCCCGGGACAGGGGCAAATCAGCCCCAGCATTTT.